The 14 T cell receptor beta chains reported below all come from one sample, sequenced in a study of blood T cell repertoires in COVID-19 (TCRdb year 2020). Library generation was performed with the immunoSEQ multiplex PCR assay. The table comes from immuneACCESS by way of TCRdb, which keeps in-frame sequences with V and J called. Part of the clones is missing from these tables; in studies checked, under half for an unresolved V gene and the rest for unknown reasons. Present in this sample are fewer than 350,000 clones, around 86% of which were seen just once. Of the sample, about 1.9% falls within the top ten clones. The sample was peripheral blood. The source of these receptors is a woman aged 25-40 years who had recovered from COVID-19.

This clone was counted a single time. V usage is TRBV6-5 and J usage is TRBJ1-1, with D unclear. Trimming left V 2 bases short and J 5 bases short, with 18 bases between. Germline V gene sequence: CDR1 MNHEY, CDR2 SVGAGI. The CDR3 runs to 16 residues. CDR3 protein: CASSYSLSGTKTEAFF. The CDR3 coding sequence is TGTGCCAGCAGTTACAGCCTGAGTGGCACTAAAACTGAAGCTTTCTTT.

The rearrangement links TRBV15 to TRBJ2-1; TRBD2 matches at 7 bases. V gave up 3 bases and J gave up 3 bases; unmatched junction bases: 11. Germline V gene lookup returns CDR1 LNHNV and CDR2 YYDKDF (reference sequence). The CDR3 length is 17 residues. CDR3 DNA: TGTGCCACCAGCAGGACCCATAGCGGGCCGTTCTACAATGAGCAGTTCTTC. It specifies CATSRTHSGPFYNEQFF. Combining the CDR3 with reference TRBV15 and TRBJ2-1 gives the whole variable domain DAMVIQNPRYQVTQFGKPVTLSCSQTLNHNVMYWYQQKSSQAPKLLFHYYDKDFNNEADTPDNFQSRRPNTSFCFLDIRSPGLGDTAMYLCATSRTHSGPFYNEQFFGPGTRLTVL.

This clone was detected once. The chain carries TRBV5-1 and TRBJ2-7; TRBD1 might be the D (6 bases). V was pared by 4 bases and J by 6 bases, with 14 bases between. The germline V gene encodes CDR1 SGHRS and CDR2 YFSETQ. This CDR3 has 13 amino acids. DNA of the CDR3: TGCGCCAGCAGCAAGAGAACAGGGTTCGAGCAGTACTTC. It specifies CASSKRTGFEQYF.

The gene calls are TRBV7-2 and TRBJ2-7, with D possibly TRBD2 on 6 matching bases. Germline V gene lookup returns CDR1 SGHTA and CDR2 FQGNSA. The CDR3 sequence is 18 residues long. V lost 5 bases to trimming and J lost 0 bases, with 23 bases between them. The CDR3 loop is CASSLNTLRRGYSYEQYF. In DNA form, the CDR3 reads TGTGCCAGCAGCCTAAACACCCTTAGGAGGGGCTACTCCTACGAGCAGTACTTC. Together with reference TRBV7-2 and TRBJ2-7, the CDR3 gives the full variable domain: GAGVSQSPSNKVTEKGKDVELRCDPISGHTALYWYRQSLGQGLEFLIYFQGNSAPDKSGLPSDRFSAERTGGSVSTLTIQRTQQEDSAVYLCASSLNTLRRGYSYEQYFGPGTRLTVT.

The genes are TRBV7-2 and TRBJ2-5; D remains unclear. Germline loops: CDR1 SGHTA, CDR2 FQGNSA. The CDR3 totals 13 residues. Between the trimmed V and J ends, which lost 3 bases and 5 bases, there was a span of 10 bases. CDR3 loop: CASSFEVLETQYF. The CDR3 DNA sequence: TGTGCCAGCAGCTTTGAGGTCTTGGAGACCCAGTACTTC.

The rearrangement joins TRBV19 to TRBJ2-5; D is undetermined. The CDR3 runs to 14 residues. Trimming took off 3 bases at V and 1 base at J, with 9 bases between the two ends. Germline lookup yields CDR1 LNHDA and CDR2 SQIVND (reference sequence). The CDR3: CASSISPGQETQYF. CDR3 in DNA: TGTGCCAGTAGTATCTCCCCAGGCCAAGAGACCCAGTACTTC.

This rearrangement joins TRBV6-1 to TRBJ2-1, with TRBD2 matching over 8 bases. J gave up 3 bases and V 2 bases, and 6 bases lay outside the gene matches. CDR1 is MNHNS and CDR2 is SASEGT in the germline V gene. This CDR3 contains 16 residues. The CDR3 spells CASSEMVSGGYNEQFF. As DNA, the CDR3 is TGTGCCAGCAGTGAAATGGTCAGCGGGGGCTACAATGAGCAGTTCTTC.

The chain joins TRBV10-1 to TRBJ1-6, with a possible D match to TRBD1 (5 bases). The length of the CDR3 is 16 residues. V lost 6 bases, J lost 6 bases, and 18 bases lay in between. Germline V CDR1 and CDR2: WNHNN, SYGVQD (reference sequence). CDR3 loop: CASREGAGRGNSPLHF. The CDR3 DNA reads TGCGCCAGCAGGGAGGGTGCAGGGAGGGGTAATTCACCCCTCCACTTT.

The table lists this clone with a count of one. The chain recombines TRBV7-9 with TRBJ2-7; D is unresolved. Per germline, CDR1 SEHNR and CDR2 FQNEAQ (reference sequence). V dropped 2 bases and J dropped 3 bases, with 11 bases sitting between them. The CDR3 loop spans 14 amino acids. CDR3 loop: CASSLPPPYYEQYF. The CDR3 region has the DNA TGTGCCAGCAGCTTACCACCACCCTACTACGAGCAGTACTTC.

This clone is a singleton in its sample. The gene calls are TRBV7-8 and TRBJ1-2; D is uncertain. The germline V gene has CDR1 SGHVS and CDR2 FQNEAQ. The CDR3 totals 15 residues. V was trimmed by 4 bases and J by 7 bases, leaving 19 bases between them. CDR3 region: CASSSRIRGLVGYTF. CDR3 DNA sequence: TGTGCCAGCAGCTCGAGAATTCGAGGGCTCGTTGGCTACACCTTC.

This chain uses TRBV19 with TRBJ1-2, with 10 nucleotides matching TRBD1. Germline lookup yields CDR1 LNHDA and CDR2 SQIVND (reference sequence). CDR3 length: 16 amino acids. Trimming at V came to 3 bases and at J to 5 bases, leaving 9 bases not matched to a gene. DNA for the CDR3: TGTGCCAGTAGTATTACCCTTGGACAGGGGGGGTATGGCTACACCTTC. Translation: CASSITLGQGGYGYTF.

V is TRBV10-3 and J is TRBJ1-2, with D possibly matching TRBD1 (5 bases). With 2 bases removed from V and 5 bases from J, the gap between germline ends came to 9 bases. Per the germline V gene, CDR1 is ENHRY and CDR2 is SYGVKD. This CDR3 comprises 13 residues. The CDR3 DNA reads TGTGCCATCAGTGAGCCGACAGATTATGGCTACACCTTC. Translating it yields CAISEPTDYGYTF.

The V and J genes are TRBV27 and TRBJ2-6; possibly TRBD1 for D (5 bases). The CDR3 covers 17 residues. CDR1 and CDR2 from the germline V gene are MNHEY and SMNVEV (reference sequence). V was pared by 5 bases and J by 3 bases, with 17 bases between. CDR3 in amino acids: CASSPLAGLSGANVLTF. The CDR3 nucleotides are TGTGCCAGCAGTCCCCTTGCAGGGCTGAGTGGGGCCAACGTCCTGACTTTC. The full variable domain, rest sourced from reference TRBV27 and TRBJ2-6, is EAQVTQNPRYLITVTGKKLTVTCSQNMNHEYMSWYRQDPGLGLRQIYYSMNVEVTDKGDVPEGYKVSRKEKRNFPLILESPSPNQTSLYFCASSPLAGLSGANVLTFGAGSRLTVL.

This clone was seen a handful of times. The CDR3 sequence is CASSLRGQGGNQPQHF. CDR3 coding DNA: TGTGCCAGCAGCTTGAGGGGACAGGGTGGCAATCAGCCCCAGCATTTT. The chain combines TRBV5-5 with TRBJ1-5; 9 bases align to TRBD1. The germline V gene has CDR1 SGHKS and CDR2 YYEKEE (reference sequence). Trimming cost V 1 base and J 2 bases; bases outside gene matches: 4. CDR3 length equals 16 residues.